A few counts support the clone carrying this T cell receptor (beta chain). Germline CDR1 DFQATT, CDR2 SNEGSKA (reference sequence). The CDR3 runs 14 residues. The V end lost 2 bases, the J end lost 7 bases, and 15 bases lay between the germline ends. The sample belongs to a study of identical twins. TCRdb recomputed calls from the 5' RACE reads with MiXCR, one row per CDR3 protein. Here the sample spans 450,000 or so distinct CDR3 sequences, 11% to 15% being singletons. These data were also reused for a study on yellow fever vaccine responses in identical twins.

This TCR was sampled from a woman younger than 35 in good health. The sequenced sample was CD4+ T cells sorted from blood. V and J are TRBV20-1 and TRBJ2-1, with D possibly matching TRBD2 (6 bases). The CDR3 here is CSARWLIGGNEQFF. The CDR3 DNA reads as TGCAGTGCTAGATGGCTAATCGGGGGTAATGAGCAGTTCTTC.